The 15 T cell receptor beta chains reported below all come from one sample, sequenced in a study of siplizumab effects on memory and regulatory T cells. Repertoires were generated with immunoSEQ multiplex PCR, while TCRdb's copy carries only in-frame clones and drops some. The sample comprises roughly 68,000 clones, around four fifths of which are singletons, and around 3.8% rests with the top ten. Sequencing was performed on memory CD4+ T cells sorted from blood. These receptors all stem from a human donor in good health.

In its sample, this clone was seen a few times. The chain employs TRBV18 and TRBJ1-6; TRBD1 aligns across 8 bases. The CDR3 is made up of 13 amino acids. Germline V gene data show CDR1 as KGHSH and CDR2 as LQKENI. J was trimmed by 13 bases and V by 3 bases; bases with no gene match: 5. This CDR3 is CASSPGQGPPLHF. For the CDR3, the DNA is TGTGCCAGCTCACCCGGACAGGGACCTCCCCTCCACTTT.

A remark on this clone: A read error may account for a junction end that differs from germline. The chain combines TRBV11-3 with TRBJ2-5; unclear D gene. The CDR3 spans 13 residues. The germline CDR1 and CDR2 sequences are SGHNT and YENEEA. The CDR3 bases are TGTGCCAGCAGCCCCGGGCCACAAGGGACCCAGTACTTC. This gives the protein CASSPGPQGTQYF.

This chain joins TRBV2 and TRBJ1-1; no reliable D call. This CDR3 spans 15 amino acids. V was cut by 3 bases and J by 5 bases, with 16 bases left in between. CDR1 and CDR2 from the germline V gene are SNHLY and FYNNEI. The CDR3 nucleotides are TGTGCCAGCAGTGATAGGGCGGTGAGAGGTACTGAAGCTTTCTTT. Translation: CASSDRAVRGTEAFF.

The V gene is TRBV4-2, the J gene TRBJ1-2, with unresolved D. V gave up 1 base and J gave up 3 bases, with 9 bases separating them. The CDR3 has 14 amino acids. In germline, CDR1 is LGHNA, CDR2 YNFKEQ. The CDR3 sequence is CASSQGERDYGYTF. CDR3 coding DNA: TGTGCCAGCAGCCAAGGTGAGAGGGACTATGGCTACACCTTC.

The V call is TRBV7-3, the J call TRBJ2-3, with 10 bases lining up with TRBD2. After removal of 5 bases from V and 0 bases from J, the junction contained 8 bases not matched to a gene. CDR1 is SGHTA and CDR2 is FQGTGA in the germline V gene. The CDR3 is 17 amino acids. The CDR3 is CASSPLSSGGSTDTQYF. For the CDR3, the DNA is TGTGCCAGCAGCCCGTTGTCTAGCGGGGGAAGCACAGATACGCAGTATTTT.

The chain uses TRBV25-1 and TRBJ2-1; 11 bases match TRBD2. Per germline, CDR1 MGHDK and CDR2 SYGVNS. CDR3 length: 16 amino acids. V shed 5 bases and J 12 bases; nucleotides not matched to a gene: 15. For the CDR3, the DNA is TGTGCCAGCAGTAATGCCGGGACTAGCGGTGCTGGACGGCAGTTCTTC. As protein: CASSNAGTSGAGRQFF. Together with reference TRBV25-1 and TRBJ2-1, the CDR3 gives the full variable domain: EADIYQTPRYLVIGTGKKITLECSQTMGHDKMYWYQQDPGMELHLIHYSYGVNSTEKGDLSSESTVSRIRTEHFPLTLESARPSHTSQYLCASSNAGTSGAGRQFFGPGTRLTVL.

The chain combines TRBV19 with TRBJ2-4; TRBD1 matches 9 bases. The CDR3 has 14 residues. Germline CDR1 is LNHDA and CDR2 is SQIVND (reference sequence). V was pared by 3 bases and J by 7 bases, with 4 bases of the junction left unmatched. CDR3 amino acids: CASSISGQGNIQYF. CDR3 coding DNA: TGTGCCAGTAGTATTAGCGGACAGGGGAACATTCAGTACTTC.

This chain uses TRBV5-5 with TRBJ1-1; D gene ambiguous. The CDR3 loop spans 12 amino acids. Germline CDR1 SGHKS, CDR2 YYEKEE (reference sequence). Trimming left V 2 bases short and J 6 bases short, with 8 bases between. The DNA for the CDR3 is TGTGCCAGCAGCTTCGAGGTAGCTGAAGCTTTCTTT. Protein product: CASSFEVAEAFF.

The J gene is TRBJ1-4, the V gene TRBV7-9, with 9 positions matching TRBD1. The germline CDR1 and CDR2 sequences are SEHNR and FQNEAQ (reference sequence). This CDR3 is built from 15 residues. V gave up 4 bases and J gave up 7 bases; unmatched junction bases: 7. The CDR3 bases are TGTGCCAGCAGCTCGGGACAGGGACCCTTTGAAAAACTGTTTTTT. Amino acid sequence: CASSSGQGPFEKLFF.

The chain links TRBV4-2 to TRBJ1-3; D gene ambiguous. The germline gives CDR1 LGHNA, CDR2 YNFKEQ. The CDR3 has 16 residues. The V gene lost 4 bases and the J gene lost 1 base, with 14 bases spanning the gap. The CDR3 spells CASSLTDQGSGNTIYF. CDR3 nucleotides: TGTGCCAGCAGCCTGACCGACCAAGGGTCTGGAAACACCATATATTTT.

This clone showed up just once. The J gene is TRBJ2-7, the V gene TRBV19; 9 bases line up with TRBD2. The germline CDR1 and CDR2 sequences are LNHDA and SQIVND (reference sequence). The CDR3 covers 17 residues. The V gene end was trimmed by 3 bases and the J gene end by 2 bases; junction bases not matched to a gene: 11. The CDR3, as DNA: TGTGCCAGTAGTATGGATCCACTAGCGGGCTATACCTACGAGCAGTACTTC. This codes for CASSMDPLAGYTYEQYF.

The V and J genes are TRBV6-1 and TRBJ1-1; no clear D gene. The CDR3 loop spans 12 amino acids. Germline CDR1 MNHNS, CDR2 SASEGT. Trimming cost V 0 bases and J 6 bases, with 5 bases left between them. The CDR3 DNA reads TGTGCCAGCAGTGAAGCGGGGTCTGAAGCTTTCTTT. It encodes CASSEAGSEAFF.

This clone was seen a handful of times. This CDR3 reads CASRHATSGYEQYF. CDR3 coding DNA: TGTGCCAGCAGGCACGCGACTAGCGGATACGAGCAGTACTTC. The chain carries TRBV6-1 and TRBJ2-7; TRBD2 aligns across 9 bases. CDR1 is MNHNS and CDR2 is SASEGT in the germline V gene. V lost 6 bases, J lost 4 bases, and 7 bases stayed unmatched. This CDR3 spans 14 amino acids.

This chain's CDR3 is CASSPGPGGEQFF. The CDR3, as DNA: TGTGCCAGCAGCCCCGGACCCGGAGGTGAGCAGTTCTTC. The chain couples TRBV7-9 to TRBJ2-1, with a weak D call TRBD2 (5 bases). CDR1 is SEHNR, CDR2 FQNEAQ, per germline (reference sequence). CDR3 length: 13 residues. V lost 5 bases and J 9 bases, leaving 14 bases between the germline ends.

The chain combines TRBV25-1 with TRBJ2-1; the D gene is possibly TRBD1 (5 bases). Germline loops: CDR1 MGHDK, CDR2 SYGVNS. The CDR3 has 15 residues. With 3 bases removed from V and 6 bases from J, the gap between germline ends came to 15 bases. The CDR3 loop reads CASSDPAGNRNEQFF. DNA for the CDR3: TGTGCCAGCAGTGACCCCGCAGGGAACCGCAATGAGCAGTTCTTC.